The 28 T cell receptor beta chains given below trace back to one sample, sequenced in a study of blood T cell repertoires in COVID-19. TCRdb keeps only in-frame clones here, not all; method: immunoSEQ multiplex PCR. The data contain about 210,000 clones, approximately 85% of them singletons. The sequencing input was peripheral blood. Source of these receptors: a woman older than 75 with acute or convalescent COVID-19.

The CDR3 here is CASRDGGIVRTGELFF. The CDR3 nucleotides are TGTGCCAGTAGGGACGGGGGTATAGTGCGCACCGGGGAGCTGTTTTTT. The V gene is TRBV19, the J gene TRBJ2-2; tentatively, D is TRBD2 (6 bases). Trimming took off 6 bases at V and 4 bases at J, with 18 bases between the two ends. This CDR3 is 16 amino acids long. CDR1 is LNHDA and CDR2 is SQIVND in the germline V gene (reference sequence).

The chain uses TRBV4-2 and TRBJ1-6, with D tentatively TRBD1 (6 bases). V lost 4 bases and J 5 bases, leaving 21 bases between the germline ends. There are 18 residues in the CDR3. Germline CDR1 LGHNA, CDR2 YNFKEQ. CDR3 sequence: CASSRQMAGAGDNSPLHF. In nucleotides, the CDR3 is TGTGCCAGCAGCCGACAAATGGCAGGGGCAGGAGATAATTCACCCCTCCACTTT.

The J gene is TRBJ1-2, the V gene TRBV6-6, with D hard to call. Germline V lookup: CDR1 MNHNY, CDR2 SVGAGI (reference sequence). The CDR3 has 11 amino acids. The germline V and J ends were trimmed by 7 bases and 6 bases, with 9 bases remaining between them. CDR3 sequence reads: CASMFADGYTF. The CDR3, as DNA: TGTGCCAGCATGTTTGCGGATGGCTACACCTTC.

A single count supports this clone. The V call is TRBV5-4, the J call TRBJ2-1; 10 nucleotides match TRBD1. V trimming: 2 bases; J trimming: 7 bases; junction bases outside the gene matches: 3. Germline V CDR1 and CDR2: SGHNT, YYREEE (reference sequence). The CDR3 has 14 amino acids. The CDR3 bases are TGTGCCAGCAGCTTCTGGGACAGGGGAAATGAGCAGTTCTTC. Protein product: CASSFWDRGNEQFF.

The chain carries TRBV6-6 and TRBJ1-4; D gene uncertain. The CDR3 consists of 12 residues. V was clipped by 5 bases and J by 8 bases, with 9 bases between them. CDR1 is MNHNY and CDR2 is SVGAGI in the germline V gene (reference sequence). The CDR3 coding sequence is TGTGCCAGCAGTACGATGGAGGAAAAACTGTTTTTT. It is translated as CASSTMEEKLFF.

The chain combines TRBV6-5 with TRBJ2-1; 12 bases map to TRBD2. There are 15 residues in the CDR3. The J segment lost 1 base and the V segment lost 10 bases, leaving 5 bases of the junction unmatched. The germline V gene encodes CDR1 MNHEY and CDR2 SVGAGI. CDR3 DNA: TGTGCCATAAGGACTAGCGGGACTTCCTACAATGAGCAGTTCTTC. Its protein is CAIRTSGTSYNEQFF.

The chain employs TRBV24-1 and TRBJ2-3, with 7 nucleotides matching TRBD1. CDR1 and CDR2 from the germline V gene are KGHDR and SFDVKD. V was clipped by 4 bases and J by 0 bases; unmatched bases: 3. The CDR3 covers 15 residues. The CDR3 sequence: CATSEADRSTDTQYF. CDR3 nucleotides: TGTGCCACCAGTGAGGCGGACAGGAGCACAGATACGCAGTATTTT.

The chain employs TRBV5-4 and TRBJ2-1; a possible D gene is TRBD2 (5 bases). There are 12 residues in the CDR3. CDR1 SGHNT and CDR2 YYREEE come from the germline V gene (reference sequence). Trimming pared 4 bases from V and 9 bases from J, leaving 11 bases between. The CDR3 sequence: CASSPKGVEQFF. For the CDR3, the DNA is TGTGCCAGCAGCCCGAAGGGAGTTGAGCAGTTCTTC.

The rearrangement joins TRBV7-2 to TRBJ1-5, with a tentative D call TRBD1 (5 bases). This CDR3 has 13 residues. The germline gives CDR1 SGHTA, CDR2 FQGNSA. The ends were cut back, 2 bases at V and 9 bases at J, with 11 bases in the middle. This CDR3 is CASSLTRAPPQHF. The CDR3 DNA is TGTGCCAGCAGCTTAACCAGGGCACCGCCCCAGCATTTT. Variable domain in full (rest from reference TRBV7-2 and TRBJ1-5): GAGVSQSPSNKVTEKGKDVELRCDPISGHTALYWYRQSLGQGLEFLIYFQGNSAPDKSGLPSDRFSAERTGGSVSTLTIQRTQQEDSAVYLCASSLTRAPPQHFGDGTRLSIL.

The V and J genes are TRBV29-1 and TRBJ2-2; 8 nucleotides align to TRBD1. V was pared by 4 bases and J by 3 bases, with 4 bases of the junction left unmatched. Germline-derived CDR1 and CDR2 are SQVTM and ANQGSEA. This CDR3 is 14 amino acids long. CDR3 nucleotide sequence: TGCAGCGTTGTGACAGGGGTCCACACCGGGGAGCTGTTTTTT. Residues: CSVVTGVHTGELFF.

The genes are TRBV6-5 and TRBJ1-3; perhaps TRBD1 as D (5 bases). Looked up from germline, CDR1 is MNHEY and CDR2 is SVGAGI. V gave up 6 bases and J gave up 9 bases, with 15 bases separating them. CDR3 size: 13 residues. CDR3 coding DNA: TGTGCCAGCAGCCCGGCAGGGTGGAGCACCATATATTTT. It encodes CASSPAGWSTIYF.

V is TRBV7-2 and J is TRBJ2-7, with TRBD1 matching 7 bases. Unmatched junction bases numbered 7, after V lost 1 base and J lost 4 bases. CDR1 SGHTA and CDR2 FQGNSA come from the germline V gene. The CDR3 extends over 15 amino acids. As DNA, the CDR3 is TGTGCCAGCAGCTTAGGGCCGGGACAGATTTACGAGCAGTACTTC. It yields the protein CASSLGPGQIYEQYF.

The chain joins TRBV3-1 (or the pseudogene TRBV3-2) to TRBJ2-1, with 9 bases aligning to TRBD2. The CDR3 runs 12 residues. Germline-derived CDR1 and CDR2 are LGHDT and YNNKEL (reference sequence). V lost 10 bases and J lost 10; bases outside the gene matches: 8. The CDR3 here is CATGRLAGEQFF. CDR3 DNA: TGTGCCACGGGGCGGCTAGCGGGAGAGCAGTTCTTC.

The J gene is TRBJ2-3, the V gene TRBV6-6, with TRBD2 matching over 9 bases. After removal of 7 bases from V and 5 bases from J, the junction contained 37 bases not matched to a gene. There are 24 residues in the CDR3. The germline gives CDR1 MNHNY, CDR2 SVGAGI (reference sequence). CDR3 protein: CASTYYPPSRGRANVAPFRDTQYF. CDR3 bases: TGTGCCAGCACCTACTACCCTCCCTCTCGCGGGAGGGCCAATGTCGCTCCCTTTCGAGATACGCAGTATTTT.

The chain carries TRBV5-1 and TRBJ2-7; 10 bases match TRBD2. After removal of 2 bases from V and 3 bases from J, the junction contained 8 bases not matched to a gene. The V gene's germline CDR1 is SGHRS and CDR2 YFSETQ. CDR3 size: 16 residues. CDR3 sequence: CASSFGLAGVGYEQYF. Here the CDR3 DNA reads TGCGCCAGCAGCTTTGGCCTAGCGGGAGTAGGCTACGAGCAGTACTTC.

A note on this clone: Other DNA variants within this sample encode the same CDR3. The V gene is TRBV7-2, the J gene TRBJ2-2, with 12 bases identical to TRBD2. CDR1 SGHTA and CDR2 FQGNSA come from the germline V gene. V dropped 5 bases and J dropped 4; count of bases not matched to a gene: 2. This CDR3 is built from 15 residues. CDR3 nucleotide sequence: TGTGCCAGCAGCCCGGGACTAGCGGGCACCGGGGAGCTGTTTTTT. Protein product: CASSPGLAGTGELFF.

This clone was found once. The genes are TRBV28 and TRBJ1-2; perhaps TRBD1 as D (5 bases). CDR1 and CDR2 from the germline V gene are MDHEN and SYDVKM. Trimming stripped 10 bases from V and 7 bases from J, with 19 bases between. The CDR3 sequence is 13 residues long. As DNA, the CDR3 is TGTGCCATTAGACCCCAGACAGTGGTTGGCTACACCTTC. This encodes CAIRPQTVVGYTF.

This chain connects TRBV10-3 to TRBJ1-1; 7 nucleotides agree with TRBD1. Trimming cost V 8 bases and J 8 bases; bases outside gene matches: 11. The CDR3 consists of 13 residues. Germline V gives CDR1 ENHRY, CDR2 SYGVKD. The CDR3 nucleotides are TGTGCCATCTCAGCAGGGGGACTCCCAGAAGCTTTCTTT. Protein sequence: CAISAGGLPEAFF.

This rearrangement joins TRBV5-4 to TRBJ1-3, with 10 bases fitting TRBD1. The CDR3 spans 16 residues. Trimming removed 4 bases from V and 0 bases from J; junction bases left unmatched: 4. From germline, CDR1 is SGHNT and CDR2 YYREEE (reference sequence). DNA for the CDR3: TGTGCCAGCAGCCGACAGGGGGCAAACTCTGGAAACACCATATATTTT. As protein: CASSRQGANSGNTIYF.

The V call is TRBV7-2, the J call TRBJ1-1; D is perhaps TRBD1 (6 bases). Germline V CDR1 and CDR2: SGHTA, FQGNSA. V was shortened by 3 bases and J by 11 bases, with 16 bases between the two germline ends. The CDR3 extends over 13 amino acids. CDR3 sequence reads: CASSFGSDRDAFF. The CDR3 DNA follows: TGTGCCAGCAGCTTTGGATCGGACAGAGATGCTTTCTTT.

The V call is TRBV6-5, the J call TRBJ2-1, with 9 bases aligning to TRBD1. Germline assignment: CDR1 MNHEY and CDR2 SVGAGI. CDR3 length: 13 amino acids. The ends lost 7 bases at V and 12 bases at J; junction bases unmatched: 10. CDR3 sequence: CASNRGLASGQFF. The CDR3 nucleotides are TGTGCCAGCAACAGGGGGCTAGCCTCGGGGCAGTTCTTC.

The rearrangement links TRBV7-2 to TRBJ2-5; possible D gene TRBD2, 5 bases. The CDR3 consists of 14 residues. Between the trimmed V and J ends, which lost 3 bases and 1 base, there was a span of 9 bases. CDR1 is SGHTA and CDR2 is FQGNSA in the germline V gene. The DNA for the CDR3 is TGTGCCAGCAGCTTCGGGGTAGGCCAAGAGACCCAGTACTTC. Translated, it gives CASSFGVGQETQYF.

The DNA for the CDR3 is TGTGCCAGCAGTTTGGCAGGCTGGGAGACCCAGTACTTC. Its translation is CASSLAGWETQYF. This rearrangement joins TRBV27 to TRBJ2-5, with D unclear. This CDR3 is built from 13 residues. The V gene's germline CDR1 is MNHEY and CDR2 SMNVEV (reference sequence). V was pared by 3 bases and J by 5 bases, with 10 bases between.

The V and J genes are TRBV7-2 and TRBJ2-5; D may be TRBD1 (6 bases). Trimming stripped 5 bases from V and 2 bases from J, with 12 bases between. This CDR3 has 14 residues. Germline-derived CDR1 and CDR2 are SGHTA and FQGNSA. The CDR3 sequence is CASSPGQKQETQYF. The DNA for the CDR3 is TGTGCCAGCAGCCCTGGACAGAAACAAGAGACCCAGTACTTC.

The genes are TRBV30 and TRBJ1-4; weak D call: TRBD1 (6 bases). The V end was cut by 0 bases, the J end by 8 bases, with 13 bases between. CDR3 length equals 14 residues. Looked up from germline, CDR1 is GTSNPN and CDR2 is SVGIG (reference sequence). CDR3 loop: CAWSVQGGQEKLFF. CDR3 nucleotide sequence: TGTGCCTGGAGTGTACAGGGTGGGCAGGAAAAACTGTTTTTT.

The chain uses TRBV19 and TRBJ2-5; TRBD1 matches 8 bases. V shed 4 bases, J shed 1 base, and the junction held 8 bases outside the gene matches. This CDR3 comprises 16 residues. Germline assignment: CDR1 LNHDA and CDR2 SQIVND (reference sequence). The CDR3 region is CASSRTGTSSQETQYF. The CDR3 bases are TGTGCCAGTAGTAGGACAGGGACTTCCTCCCAAGAGACCCAGTACTTC.

The count of this clone is one. This chain joins TRBV2 and TRBJ1-2; 7 bases line up with TRBD1. Trimming removed 1 base from V and 4 bases from J; junction bases left unmatched: 6. Germline CDR1 reads SNHLY; CDR2 reads FYNNEI. This CDR3 has 15 residues. The CDR3 nucleotides are TGTGCCAGCAGTGAAGGTCCAGGGGGGCCCTATGGCTACACCTTC. Amino acids: CASSEGPGGPYGYTF.

The chain employs TRBV7-2 and TRBJ2-4; D perhaps matches TRBD1 (6 bases). V was trimmed by 4 bases and J by 8 bases, leaving 12 bases between them. The CDR3 has 13 amino acids. Per germline, CDR1 SGHTA and CDR2 FQGNSA. The CDR3 protein is CASSSRGGDIQYF. CDR3 in DNA: TGTGCCAGCAGCTCCCGAGGGGGAGACATTCAGTACTTC.